This T cell receptor beta chain was obtained from a study of CD8 T cells in ankylosing spondylitis. General study results and limits: The study looked at matched synovial fluid samples from ankylosing spondylitis patients. Disease-linked clones were reported to be significantly enriched there. Within ankylosing spondylitis blood, a TCR beta motif made up of eight or nine highly homologous variants appeared to be characteristic. Some motif variants had been reported before (in reactive arthritis synovial fluid and blood). Clones that were linked to disease were CD8+ and were relatively rare in peripheral blood.

There are 16 residues in the CDR3. CDR1 is MNHEY and CDR2 is SVGAGI in the germline V gene. Deletions cut 2 bases from V and 4 bases from J, with 17 bases between. Making the TCR beta libraries involved quantitative 5'-RACE with molecular barcodes. In TCRdb, the 5' RACE reads were re-called with MiXCR into one record per CDR3 protein. The sample contains a few hundred thousand distinct CDR3 sequences, around 8% of which appear only once. This clonotype was counted between two and nine times. The antigen remains undetermined. Input material: blood, either unsorted or a sorted T cell fraction (not recorded which). This sequence was found in a male donor with ankylosing spondylitis. The gene calls are TRBV6-5 and TRBJ1-1, with D hard to call. The CDR3 spells CASSYGKIVGGTEAFF. CDR3 sequence (DNA): TGTGCCAGCAGTTACGGTAAAATCGTGGGTGGCACTGAAGCTTTCTTT.